A selection of T cell receptor beta chains follows, all from one sample in a study of T cell responses to AZD1222 COVID-19 vaccine. Some clones are missing from TCRdb's copy, which holds only in-frame ones; the method was immunoSEQ multiplex PCR. This sample has 200,000 to 250,000 clones, with approximately 94% found just once. Here the sequenced sample was peripheral blood, taken 28 days after the second dose of the MenACWY control vaccine. These TCRs come from an adult who received the MenACWY meningococcal vaccine as a control. Each CDR3 is given with its conserved first and last residue. The D gene is left open where the match is weak. For some rows the clone size is stated as once, few or many, or as a class when expanded; others skip it.

d_call	clone_size	v_call	j_call	cdr3_length	cdr3_nt	cdr3_aa
TRBD1	-	TRBV2	TRBJ2-7	13	TGTGCCAGCAGTGGGGGACAGGGCGGCGAGCAGTACTTC	CASSGGQGGEQYF
-	-	TRBV30	TRBJ1-1	14	TGTGCCTGGAGTGTAGGGCAGGGACACACTGAAGCTTTCTTT	CAWSVGQGHTEAFF
TRBD2	-	TRBV7-3	TRBJ2-1	13	TGTGCCAGCAGCCCGGCGGCGGGAGGAGGGCAGTTCTTC	CASSPAAGGGQFF
-	-	TRBV2	TRBJ2-1	13	TGTGCCAGCGCTGGGGTCGGGTACAATGAGCAGTTCTTC	CASAGVGYNEQFF
TRBD2	few	TRBV6-2/TRBV6-3	TRBJ2-7	13	TGTGCCAGCAGTTCCGCGGGGGGCAACGAGCAGTACTTC	CASSSAGGNEQYF
-	-	TRBV3-1/TRBV3-2	TRBJ1-4	14	TGTGCCAGCAGCCAAGAAGTAGGGCAGAAAAAACTGTTTTTT	CASSQEVGQKKLFF
-	-	TRBV3-1/TRBV3-2	TRBJ1-5	17	TGTGCCAGCAGCCAAGAGTTGCCCCGGGACAATTATCAGCCCCAGCATTTT	CASSQELPRDNYQPQHF
-	-	TRBV12-3/TRBV12-4	TRBJ2-1	13	TGTGCCAGCAGTCCAAGCCACCACAATGAGCAGTTCTTC	CASSPSHHNEQFF
-	-	TRBV9	TRBJ1-4	15	TGTGCCAGCAGCGTATCTACAGATCCTAATGAAAAACTGTTTTTT	CASSVSTDPNEKLFF
TRBD1	-	TRBV5-4	TRBJ2-2	16	TGTGCCAGCAGCATAAACAGAGGGGGCGACACCGGGGAGCTGTTTTTT	CASSINRGGDTGELFF
-	-	TRBV13	TRBJ2-7	14	TGTGCCACTTCCCCGGGGCTGGCCAGCTACGAGCAGTACTTC	CATSPGLASYEQYF
-	-	TRBV2	TRBJ2-7	14	TGTGCCAGCAGTGAGAGTAGAGGTAGTTACGAGCAGTACTTC	CASSESRGSYEQYF
TRBD1	once	TRBV5-1	TRBJ1-2	16	TGCGCCAGCAGCTTGGGAGGGACAGTTACTAACTATGGCTACACCTTC	CASSLGGTVTNYGYTF
-	-	TRBV7-9	TRBJ2-3	14	TGTGCCAGCAGCTTCCGGATTAGCACAGATACGCAGTATTTT	CASSFRISTDTQYF
TRBD1	-	TRBV19	TRBJ2-7	17	TGTGCCAGTAGTATAGAGTCACCGGGACAGGGATTCTACGAGCAGTACTTC	CASSIESPGQGFYEQYF
TRBD1	-	TRBV30	TRBJ1-5	13	TGTGCCTGGAGCCGACAGGGTGGACAGCCCCAGCATTTT	CAWSRQGGQPQHF
TRBD1	-	TRBV4-1	TRBJ2-3	20	TGCGCCAGCAGCCAGGTCATGGGACAGCGCATTCCTCCTAGCACAGATACGCAGTATTTT	CASSQVMGQRIPPSTDTQYF